This T cell receptor beta chain was identified in a study of CD8+ T cells in alopecia areata. Study-wide findings and caveats: Especially in alopecia totalis/universalis, lesional scalp showed greater clonality than normal scalp did. Unlike in mice, where it was clearer, TCR sharing across patients was less clear, possibly HLA-related. Many expanded lesional clones persisted in scalp and blood during tofacitinib treatment.

This clone occurred once. Its antigen is not known. As the sequencing template, cDNA was produced by extracting RNA and reverse transcribing it. The method was immunoSEQ multiplex PCR; TCRdb's version includes in-frame clones alone and lacks a portion of them. The top ten hold approximately 3.1% of the sample, which has roughly 120,000 clones, 56% seen once. Treatment meaning: oral pan-JAK inhibitor, 5-10 mg twice daily. Samples from alopecia areata patients were lesional scalp punch biopsies and peripheral blood. There are 12 residues in the CDR3. V lost 7 bases and J lost 2, with 7 bases in between. Germline values: CDR1 SGDLS, CDR2 YYNGEE.

This TCR came from a human donor with alopecia areata. The rearrangement links TRBV9 to TRBJ1-5; no reliable D call. This material consisted of CD4+ T cells sorted from blood, taken at week 24, from a patient treated with tofacitinib. Written as DNA, the CDR3 is TGTGCCAGCTCGAGGGGCAATCAGCCCCAGCATTTT. This codes for CASSRGNQPQHF.